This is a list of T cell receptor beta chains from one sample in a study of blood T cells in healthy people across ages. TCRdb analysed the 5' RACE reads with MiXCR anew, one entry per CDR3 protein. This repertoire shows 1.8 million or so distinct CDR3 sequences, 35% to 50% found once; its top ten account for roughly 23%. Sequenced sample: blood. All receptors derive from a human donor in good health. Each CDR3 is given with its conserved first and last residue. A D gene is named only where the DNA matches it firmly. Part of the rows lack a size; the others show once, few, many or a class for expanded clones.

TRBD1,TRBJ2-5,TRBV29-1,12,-,TGCAGCCACACAGGGGCTGCGGAGACCCAGTACTTC,CSHTGAAETQYF
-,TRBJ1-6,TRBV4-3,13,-,TGCGCCAGCAGCCAAGAAGGCTTAGGCCCCCTCCACTTT,CASSQEGLGPLHF
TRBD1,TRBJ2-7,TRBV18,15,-,TGTGCCAGCTCACCGGGACAGCTGGACTCCTACGAGCAGTACTTC,CASSPGQLDSYEQYF
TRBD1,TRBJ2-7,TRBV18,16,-,TGTGCCAGCTCACCACCGGGACAGGGAAGGGTGGGCGAGCAGTACTTC,CASSPPGQGRVGEQYF
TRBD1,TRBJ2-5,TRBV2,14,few,TGTGCCAGCAGTGAGCGACAGGGAAGAGAGACCCAGTACTTC,CASSERQGRETQYF
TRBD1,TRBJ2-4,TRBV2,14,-,TGTGCCAGCAGTGACTCCGGGACAGGGGAGATTCAGTACTTC,CASSDSGTGEIQYF
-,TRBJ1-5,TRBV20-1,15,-,TGCAGTGCTAGGTTCCCCCCCGGATGGGATCAGCCCCAGCATTTT,CSARFPPGWDQPQHF
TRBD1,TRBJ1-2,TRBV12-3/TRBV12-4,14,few,TGTGCCAGCAGCCCGATACAGGGGGTCTATGGCTACACCTTC,CASSPIQGVYGYTF
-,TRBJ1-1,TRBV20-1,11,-,TGCAGTGCTAGTGGAGTAGGGGACGCTTTCTTT,CSASGVGDAFF
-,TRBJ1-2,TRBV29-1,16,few,TGCAGCGTCCGGGTTCCAAGGACAGCCTCCTACTATGGCTACACCTTC,CSVRVPRTASYYGYTF
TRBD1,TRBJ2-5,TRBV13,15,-,TGTGCCAGCAGCCAAAATACAGGGGGCCGGGAGACCCAGTACTTC,CASSQNTGGRETQYF
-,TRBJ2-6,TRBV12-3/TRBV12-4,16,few,TGTGCCAGCAGTTTCGACTCACTGTCTGGGGCCAACGTCCTGACTTTC,CASSFDSLSGANVLTF
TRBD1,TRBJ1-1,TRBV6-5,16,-,TGTGCCAGCAGTTACCTCACCCCGGGACAGGGAACTGAAGCTTTCTTT,CASSYLTPGQGTEAFF
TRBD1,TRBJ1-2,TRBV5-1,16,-,TGCGCCAGCAGCTCCTACTCCTCCTACAGGGGTGATGGCTACACCTTC,CASSSYSSYRGDGYTF
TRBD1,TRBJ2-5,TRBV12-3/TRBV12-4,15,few,TGTGCCAGCAGCTATATGACAGGGGGTCAAGAGACCCAGTACTTC,CASSYMTGGQETQYF
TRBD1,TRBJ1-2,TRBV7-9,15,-,TGTGCCAGCAGCCGGCCACCGACAGGGGACTATGGCTACACCTTC,CASSRPPTGDYGYTF
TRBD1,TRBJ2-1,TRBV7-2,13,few,TGTGCCAGCAGATCAGGGGGCGCGGGGTTTCAGTTCTTC,CASRSGGAGFQFF
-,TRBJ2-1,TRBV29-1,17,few,TGCAGCGTTGAACCCCCCGGAGCAGAAAGCTCCTACAATGAGCAGTTCTTC,CSVEPPGAESSYNEQFF
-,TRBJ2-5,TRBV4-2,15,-,TGTGCCAGCAGCCAAGTAGGACGAGCTCAAGAGACCCAGTACTTC,CASSQVGRAQETQYF
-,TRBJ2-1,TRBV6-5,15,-,TGTGCCAGCAAGGTTGCTCCGAGCTCCTACAATGAGCAGTTCTTC,CASKVAPSSYNEQFF
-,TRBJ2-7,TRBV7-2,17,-,TGTGCCAGCAGCCCCCCTCGTCTCGAAATGTGGGACTACGAGCAGTACTTC,CASSPPRLEMWDYEQYF
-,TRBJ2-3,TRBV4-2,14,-,TGTGCCAGCAGTTATGGACAGCCCACAGATACGCAGTATTTT,CASSYGQPTDTQYF
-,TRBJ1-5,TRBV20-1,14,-,TGCAGTGCTCCACAAGCGGGTAGCAATCAGCCCCAGCATTTT,CSAPQAGSNQPQHF
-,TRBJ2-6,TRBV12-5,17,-,TGTGCTAGTGGTTTGGTACTTGCAGGGGTCGGGGCCAACGTCCTGACTTTC,CASGLVLAGVGANVLTF
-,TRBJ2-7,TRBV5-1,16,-,TGCGCCAGCAGCCTGATTCCGACAGCAGGCTCGGGGGAGCAGTACTTC,CASSLIPTAGSGEQYF
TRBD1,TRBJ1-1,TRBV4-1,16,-,TGCGCCAGCAGCCCCCGGACAGGGGGCTTGAACGCTGAAGCTTTCTTT,CASSPRTGGLNAEAFF
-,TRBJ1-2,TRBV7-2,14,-,TGTGCCAGCAGCTTATGGAATGATAACTATGGCTACACCTTC,CASSLWNDNYGYTF
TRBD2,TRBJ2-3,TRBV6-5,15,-,TGTGCCAGCAGCCTGGGGGGGGAGTTGGACGATACGCAGTATTTT,CASSLGGELDDTQYF
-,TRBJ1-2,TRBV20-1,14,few,TGCAGTGCTAGGAACACTGGTTTGACCTACGGCTACACCTTC,CSARNTGLTYGYTF
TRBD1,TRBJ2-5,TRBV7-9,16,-,TGTGCCAGCAGCTGGGACGAGGGACAGGGTGTCGAGACCCAGTACTTC,CASSWDEGQGVETQYF
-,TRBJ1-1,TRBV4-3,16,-,TGCGCCAGCAGCCAAGAGGCCAGGGCCTCGAACACTGAAGCTTTCTTT,CASSQEARASNTEAFF
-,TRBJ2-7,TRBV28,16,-,TGTGCCAGCAGTGGGTCAGGGGCAGGGGACGTCTACGAGCAGTACTTC,CASSGSGAGDVYEQYF
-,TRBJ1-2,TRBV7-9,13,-,TGTGCCAGCAGCTCCGCAGGGATGCGGGGCTACACCTTC,CASSSAGMRGYTF
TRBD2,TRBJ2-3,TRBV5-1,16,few,TGCGCCAGCAGCGTCAGCCTAGGTGGACTAGTAGATACGCAGTATTTT,CASSVSLGGLVDTQYF
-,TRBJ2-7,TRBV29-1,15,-,TGCAGCGTTGTCCCTCCGACATCGACCACCTACGAGCAGTACTTC,CSVVPPTSTTYEQYF
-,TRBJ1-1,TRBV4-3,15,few,TGCGCCAGCAGCCCTAGCTTCTCTTGGAGGACTGAAGCTTTCTTT,CASSPSFSWRTEAFF
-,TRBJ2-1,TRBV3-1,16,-,TGTGCCAGCAGCCGGCTCAGCGGGCCGCCCTACAATGAGCAGTTCTTC,CASSRLSGPPYNEQFF
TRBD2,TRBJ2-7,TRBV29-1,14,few,TGCAGCGTTGCGTCTAGCGGGGGTTCCTACGAGCAGTACTTC,CSVASSGGSYEQYF
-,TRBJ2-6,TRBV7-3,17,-,TGTGCCAGCAGCTTAAGGTCGCTAGCTTCTGGGGCCAACGTCCTGACTTTC,CASSLRSLASGANVLTF
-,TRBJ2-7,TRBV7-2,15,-,TGTGCCAGCAGCCCAAGCCGGGATCTCCTCCACGAGCAGTACTTC,CASSPSRDLLHEQYF
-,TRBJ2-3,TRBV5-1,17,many,TGCGCCAGCAGCTTGACGGTCCTAAGGGGATTCACAGATACGCAGTATTTT,CASSLTVLRGFTDTQYF
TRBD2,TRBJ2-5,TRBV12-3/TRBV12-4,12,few,TGTGCCAGCAGTTACAGGGAGCGGGAGCAGTACTTC,CASSYREREQYF
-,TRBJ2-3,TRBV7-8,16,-,TGTGCCAGCAGCCTAACTGGGATTAGGGGCACAGATACGCAGTATTTT,CASSLTGIRGTDTQYF
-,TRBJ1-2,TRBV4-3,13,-,TGCGCCTGCAGCCAAGAACCAGGCCGCGGCTACACCTTC,CACSQEPGRGYTF
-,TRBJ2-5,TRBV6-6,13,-,TGTGCCACCCTCCCCAGGGCCCTAGAGACCCAGTACTTC,CATLPRALETQYF
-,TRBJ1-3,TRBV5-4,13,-,TGTGCCAGCAGCTCGAATATGGAAAACACCATATATTTT,CASSSNMENTIYF
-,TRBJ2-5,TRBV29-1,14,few,TGCAGCGTTGAACGGTGGCAGGTAGGAGAGACCCAGTACTTC,CSVERWQVGETQYF
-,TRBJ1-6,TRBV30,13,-,TGTGCCTGGGGTAGGAGCTCGGATTCACCCCTCCACTTT,CAWGRSSDSPLHF
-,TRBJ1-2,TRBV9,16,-,TGTGCCAGCAGCGCGGGGACTCCTAGGGGAGGCTATGGCTACACCTTC,CASSAGTPRGGYGYTF